These T cell receptor beta chains were read from a single sample in a study of blood T cell repertoires in COVID-19. TCRdb's table, derived via immunoSEQ multiplex PCR, lists solely in-frame clones and lacks some. The sample comprises about 150,000 clones, around 80% of which are singletons, and more than 5.5% rests with the top ten. The sample consisted of PBMCs or T cells enriched from blood (not recorded which). The origin of the receptors is a middle-aged man who had recovered from COVID-19. CDR3s include the opening cysteine and the closing phenylalanine or tryptophan. D genes are given only for firm matches. Expanded clones are given a class, and other clones once, few, many or no size at all.

V	J	D	size	CDR3	DNA
TRBV19	TRBJ1-4	TRBD1	NA	CASSPGGIANEKLFF	TGTGCCAGTTCGCCAGGGGGCATCGCTAATGAAAAACTGTTTTTT
TRBV3-1/TRBV3-2	TRBJ1-4	TRBD1	NA	CASSPSWDRGRRGEKLFF	TGTGCCAGCAGCCCCTCGTGGGACAGGGGGCGCCGGGGGGAAAAACTGTTTTTT
TRBV27	TRBJ2-3	NA	NA	CASSLTRQVSTDTQYF	TGTGCCAGCAGTTTAACCAGACAGGTCTCCACAGATACGCAGTATTTT
TRBV30	TRBJ1-5	NA	NA	CAWSGGYNQPQHF	TGTGCCTGGAGCGGCGGATACAATCAGCCCCAGCATTTT
TRBV6-1	TRBJ1-2	NA	NA	CASSEADSIYGYTF	TGTGCCAGCAGTGAAGCGGACAGCATCTATGGCTACACCTTC
TRBV10-3	TRBJ2-7	NA	NA	CAISDTHGSYEQYF	TGTGCCATCAGTGACACGCACGGCTCCTACGAGCAGTACTTC
TRBV2	TRBJ2-3	TRBD2	NA	CASSLLAGRTDTQYF	TGTGCCAGCAGCCTTCTAGCGGGGCGCACAGATACGCAGTATTTT
TRBV9	TRBJ2-7	NA	NA	CASSVAQDEQYF	TGTGCCAGCAGCGTAGCACAGGACGAGCAGTACTTC
TRBV5-4	TRBJ2-5	TRBD2	NA	CASSRTSLAGGPGETQYF	TGTGCCAGCAGCCGTACCTCACTAGCGGGGGGGCCGGGGGAGACCCAGTACTTC
TRBV5-1	TRBJ2-1	TRBD1	NA	CASSLVGGQYNEQFF	TGCGCCAGCAGCTTGGTAGGGGGACAGTACAATGAGCAGTTCTTC
TRBV20-1	TRBJ2-5	NA	NA	CSAHQETQYF	TGCAGTGCCCATCAAGAGACCCAGTACTTC
TRBV4-3	TRBJ1-2	NA	few	CASSQDAAGFDYGYTF	TGCGCCAGCAGCCAAGACGCGGCAGGGTTCGACTATGGCTACACCTTC
TRBV12-3/TRBV12-4	TRBJ1-2	NA	NA	CASSSTGVHGYTF	TGTGCCAGCAGTTCTACGGGGGTTCATGGCTACACCTTC
TRBV18	TRBJ2-3	TRBD2	NA	CASSRAGGFPNTQYF	TGTGCCAGCTCACGTGCGGGGGGATTTCCCAATACGCAGTATTTT
TRBV19	TRBJ2-5	NA	NA	CASRKGAETQYF	TGTGCCAGTAGAAAGGGAGCGGAGACCCAGTACTTC
TRBV7-9	TRBJ2-7	TRBD2	few	CASSPPGGPYEQYF	TGTGCCAGCAGCCCCCCGGGAGGGCCGTACGAGCAGTACTTC
TRBV5-4	TRBJ2-3	TRBD2	NA	CASSPLAGGTVTDTQYF	TGTGCCAGCAGCCCTTTAGCGGGGGGTACCGTCACAGATACGCAGTATTTT
TRBV11-2	TRBJ2-3	TRBD1	NA	CASSFRPRTGPDTQYF	TGTGCCAGCAGCTTTCGACCCCGGACAGGCCCAGATACGCAGTATTTT
TRBV7-3	TRBJ2-7	NA	many	CASTPEYEQYF	TGTGCCAGCACCCCTGAGTACGAGCAGTACTTC
TRBV19	TRBJ1-1	TRBD1	NA	CASSKTGETEAFF	TGTGCCAGTAGCAAGACAGGGGAAACTGAAGCTTTCTTT
TRBV7-9	TRBJ1-5	TRBD1	NA	CASSRTGVPIQPQHF	TGTGCCAGCAGCCGGACAGGGGTGCCAATTCAGCCCCAGCATTTT
TRBV6-5	TRBJ2-3	TRBD2	NA	CASNPRRGGENTQYF	TGTGCCAGCAACCCCCGTCGGGGGGGCGAGAATACGCAGTATTTT
TRBV6-2/TRBV6-3	TRBJ2-7	TRBD1	NA	CASSLGTDHYEQYF	TGTGCCAGCAGCCTCGGGACAGATCACTACGAGCAGTACTTC
TRBV2	TRBJ1-1	NA	NA	CASRYGNTEAFF	TGTGCCAGCAGATACGGGAACACTGAAGCTTTCTTT
TRBV29-1	TRBJ1-2	NA	NA	CSVSLARYGYTF	TGCAGCGTTTCCCTCGCTCGGTATGGCTACACCTTC
TRBV5-1	TRBJ2-2	TRBD2	few	CASSLVYGTGGTGELFF	TGCGCCAGCAGCTTGGTGTACGGGACGGGAGGGACCGGGGAGCTGTTTTTT
TRBV15	TRBJ1-6	TRBD1	NA	CATSRVTQGHNSPLHF	TGTGCCACCAGCAGAGTTACACAGGGGCATAATTCACCCCTCCACTTT